The clone carrying this TCR beta chain was found once. This sample was taken from a study of blood T cell repertoires in COVID-19. Assay: immunoSEQ multiplex PCR; the TCRdb copy retains only in-frame clones and omits some. The table shows more than 20,000 clones, with 90% occurring only once. The CDR3 is 13 residues long. V gave up 6 bases and J gave up 3 bases; unmatched junction bases: 3. The germline V gene encodes CDR1 MNHEY and CDR2 SVGAGI. The rearrangement uses TRBV6-5 and TRBJ1-2, with TRBD1 matching 8 bases. This TCR derives from a man in his 70s with acute or convalescent COVID-19. Source material: peripheral blood. The chain's CDR3 is CASRTDRDYGYTF. CDR3 in DNA: TGTGCCAGCAGAACGGACAGGGACTATGGCTACACCTTC.